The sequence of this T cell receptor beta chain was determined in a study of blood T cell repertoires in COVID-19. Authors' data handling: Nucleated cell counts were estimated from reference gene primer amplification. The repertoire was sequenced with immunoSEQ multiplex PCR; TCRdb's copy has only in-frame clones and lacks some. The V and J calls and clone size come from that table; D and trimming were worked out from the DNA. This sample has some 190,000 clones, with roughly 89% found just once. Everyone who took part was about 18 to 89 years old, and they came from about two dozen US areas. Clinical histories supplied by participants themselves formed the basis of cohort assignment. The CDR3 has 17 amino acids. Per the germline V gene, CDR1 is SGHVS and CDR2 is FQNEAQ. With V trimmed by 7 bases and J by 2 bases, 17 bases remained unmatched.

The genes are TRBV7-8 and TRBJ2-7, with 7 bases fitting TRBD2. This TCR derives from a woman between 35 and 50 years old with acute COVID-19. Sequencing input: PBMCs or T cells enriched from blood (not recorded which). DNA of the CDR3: TGTGCCAGCACATACCATACCCCCAGCGGGACTACCTACGAGCAGTACTTC. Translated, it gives CASTYHTPSGTTYEQYF.